This record looks at one T cell receptor beta chain sequence and its context. Its antigen is not known. This record belongs to a study of cytomegalovirus exposure and HLA in healthy donors. The study's findings and limits: A few CMV-associated chains proved CMV antigen-specific in vitro. Within the 120 validation repertoires, first-cohort TCR clusters tended to co-occur, according to a later analysis. Some TCR beta chains (about 180 of them) were listed as cytomegalovirus-associated.

TCRdb keeps only in-frame clones here, not all; method: immunoSEQ multiplex PCR. The sample comprises some 100,000 clones, almost 90% of which are singletons, and less than 2.5% rests with the top ten. CDR3 size: 17 residues. V was shortened by 0 bases and J by 2 bases, with 18 bases between the two germline ends. CDR1 is SQVTM, CDR2 ANQGSEA, per germline. The sequencing sample was made of PBMCs. This clonotype was obtained from a woman under 30 in good health and CMV-seronegative. The gene calls are TRBV29-1 and TRBJ2-3; a possible D gene is TRBD2 (5 bases). CDR3 in amino acids: CSVEEEGRLMYTDTQYF. CDR3 DNA: TGCAGCGTTGAAGAAGAGGGCAGGTTGATGTACACAGATACGCAGTATTTT.